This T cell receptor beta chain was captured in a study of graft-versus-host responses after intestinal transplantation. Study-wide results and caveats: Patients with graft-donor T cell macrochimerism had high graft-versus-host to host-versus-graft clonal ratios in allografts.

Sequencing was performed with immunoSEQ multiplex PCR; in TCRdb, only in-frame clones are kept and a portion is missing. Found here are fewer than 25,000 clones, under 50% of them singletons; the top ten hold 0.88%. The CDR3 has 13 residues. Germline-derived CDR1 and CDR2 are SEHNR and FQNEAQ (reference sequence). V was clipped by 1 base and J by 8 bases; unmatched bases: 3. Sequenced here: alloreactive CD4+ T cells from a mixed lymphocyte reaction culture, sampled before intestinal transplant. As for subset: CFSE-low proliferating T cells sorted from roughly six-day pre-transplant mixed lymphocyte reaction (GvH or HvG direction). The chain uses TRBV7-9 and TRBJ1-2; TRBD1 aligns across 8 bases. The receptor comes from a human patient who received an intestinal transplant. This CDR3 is CASSLEGQVGYTF. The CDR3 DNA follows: TGTGCCAGCAGCTTAGAGGGACAGGTGGGCTACACCTTC.